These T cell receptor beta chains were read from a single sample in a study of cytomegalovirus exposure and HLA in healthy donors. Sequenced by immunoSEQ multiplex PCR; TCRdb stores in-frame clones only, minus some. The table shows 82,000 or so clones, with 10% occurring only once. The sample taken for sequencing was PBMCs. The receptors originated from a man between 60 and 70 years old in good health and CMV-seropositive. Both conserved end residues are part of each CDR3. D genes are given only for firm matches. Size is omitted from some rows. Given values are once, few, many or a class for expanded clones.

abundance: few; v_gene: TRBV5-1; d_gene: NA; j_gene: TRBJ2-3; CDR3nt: TGCGCCAGCAGCTTGGAAGCGGCTAGCACAGATACGCAGTATTTT; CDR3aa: CASSLEAASTDTQYF
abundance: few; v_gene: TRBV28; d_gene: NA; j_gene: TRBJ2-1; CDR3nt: TGTGCCAGCAGTTTTCCGGCGGGCAATGAGCAGTTCTTC; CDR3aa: CASSFPAGNEQFF
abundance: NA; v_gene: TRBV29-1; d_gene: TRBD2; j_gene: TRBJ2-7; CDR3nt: TGCAGCGTTGGAGGGCGGGAGGCTAACTACGAGCAGTACTTC; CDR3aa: CSVGGREANYEQYF
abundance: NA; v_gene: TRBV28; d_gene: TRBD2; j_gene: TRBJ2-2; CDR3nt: TGTGCCAGCAGTATCCCGGGACTAGCGGGATCAGGGTTCCAAAGCGGGGAGCTGTTTTTT; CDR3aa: CASSIPGLAGSGFQSGELFF
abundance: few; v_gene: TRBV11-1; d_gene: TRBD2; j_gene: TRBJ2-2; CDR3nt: TGTGCCAGCACCCGGGGGGGGACCGGGGAGCTGTTTTTT; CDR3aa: CASTRGGTGELFF
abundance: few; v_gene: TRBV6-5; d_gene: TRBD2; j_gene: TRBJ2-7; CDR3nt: TGTGCCAGTAGGACTAGCGGCCCCTACGAGCAGTACTTC; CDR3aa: CASRTSGPYEQYF
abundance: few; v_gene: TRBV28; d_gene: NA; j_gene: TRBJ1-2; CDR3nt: TGTGCCAGCAGTTGGGGCGTGGGGTGCTCCTTC; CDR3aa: CASSWGVGCSF
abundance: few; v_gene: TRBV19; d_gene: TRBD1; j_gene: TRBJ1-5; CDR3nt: TGTGCCAGCTCTCGGGGGACAGCGGGCAATCAGCCCCAGCATTTT; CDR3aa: CASSRGTAGNQPQHF
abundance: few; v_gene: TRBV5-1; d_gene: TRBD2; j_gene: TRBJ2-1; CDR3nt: TGCGCCAGCAGCTTGGTCGGGACTATTTCCAATGAGCAGTTCTTC; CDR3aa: CASSLVGTISNEQFF
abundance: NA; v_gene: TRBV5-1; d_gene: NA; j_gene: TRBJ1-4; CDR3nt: TGCGCCAGCAGCTTCTCAGGGCGGGAAGAAAAACTGTTTTTT; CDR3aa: CASSFSGREEKLFF
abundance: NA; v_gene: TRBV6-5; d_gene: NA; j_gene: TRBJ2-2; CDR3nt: TGTGCCAGCTGGGGGGGCGGGGCGGACACCGGGGAGCTGTTTTTT; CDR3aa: CASWGGGADTGELFF
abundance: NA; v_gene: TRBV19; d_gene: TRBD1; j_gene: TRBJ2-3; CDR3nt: TGTGCCAGTAGTGATCAGGGACAGGGCCTTCCAGATACGCAGTATTTT; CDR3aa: CASSDQGQGLPDTQYF
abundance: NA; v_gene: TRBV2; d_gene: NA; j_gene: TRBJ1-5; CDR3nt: TGTGCCAGCAGTGATGGGGGGGATCAGCCCCAGCATTTT; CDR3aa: CASSDGGDQPQHF
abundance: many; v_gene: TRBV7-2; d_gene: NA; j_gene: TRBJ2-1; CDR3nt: TGTGCCAGCAGCTACGACAGATACAATGAGCAGTTCTTC; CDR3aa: CASSYDRYNEQFF
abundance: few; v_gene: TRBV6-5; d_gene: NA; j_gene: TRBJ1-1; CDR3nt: TGTGCCAGCAGCCCGAGGGAATGGAGTGAAGCTTTCTTT; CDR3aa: CASSPREWSEAFF
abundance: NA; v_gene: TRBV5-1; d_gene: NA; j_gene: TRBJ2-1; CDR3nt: TGCGCCAGCAGCTTGGATCGTTACAATGAGCAGTTCTTC; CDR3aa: CASSLDRYNEQFF
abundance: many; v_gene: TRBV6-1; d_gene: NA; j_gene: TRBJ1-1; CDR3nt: TGTGCCAGCAGTGGGACAGATTACACTGAAGCTTTCTTT; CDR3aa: CASSGTDYTEAFF
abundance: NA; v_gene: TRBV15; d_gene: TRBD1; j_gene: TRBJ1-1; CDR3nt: TGTGCCACCAGCAGAGATAGGACAGGGCCTGAAGCTTTCTTT; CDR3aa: CATSRDRTGPEAFF
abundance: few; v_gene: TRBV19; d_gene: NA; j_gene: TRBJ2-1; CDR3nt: TGTGCCAGTAGTCGGGAGAGCTCCTACAATGAGCAGTTCTTC; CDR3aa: CASSRESSYNEQFF
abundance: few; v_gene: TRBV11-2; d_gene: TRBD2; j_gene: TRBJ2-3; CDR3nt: TGTGCCAGCAGCGCGGGAGTTACCACAGATACGCAGTATTTT; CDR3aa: CASSAGVTTDTQYF
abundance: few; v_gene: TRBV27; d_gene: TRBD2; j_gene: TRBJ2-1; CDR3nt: TGTGCCAGCAGTCCCAGACTAGCGGGAGGGACCTACAATGAGCAGTTCTTC; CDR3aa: CASSPRLAGGTYNEQFF
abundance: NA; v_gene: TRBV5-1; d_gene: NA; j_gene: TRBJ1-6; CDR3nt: TGCGCCAGCAGCTACCGGGACATCTCCTTTAATTCACCCCTCCACTTT; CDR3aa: CASSYRDISFNSPLHF
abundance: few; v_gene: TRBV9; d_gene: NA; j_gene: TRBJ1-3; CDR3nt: TGTGCCAGCAGCGTAGCTCCGCGCTTTCGGGGGGACACCATATATTTT; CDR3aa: CASSVAPRFRGDTIYF
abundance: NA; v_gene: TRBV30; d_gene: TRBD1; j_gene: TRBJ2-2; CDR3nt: TGTGCCTGGAGTGTACGGGACAGGGTTACCGGGGAGCTGTTTTTT; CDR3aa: CAWSVRDRVTGELFF
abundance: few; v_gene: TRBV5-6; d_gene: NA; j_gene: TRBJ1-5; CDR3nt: TGTGCCAGCAGCTTGAGCCTTAGCAATCAGCCCCAGCATTTT; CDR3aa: CASSLSLSNQPQHF
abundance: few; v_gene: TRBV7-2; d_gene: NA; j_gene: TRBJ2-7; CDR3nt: TGTGCCAGCAGCTTAAATACGGGGGTCCGTGGCGAGCAGTACTTC; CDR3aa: CASSLNTGVRGEQYF
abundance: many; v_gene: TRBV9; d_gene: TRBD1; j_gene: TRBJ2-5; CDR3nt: TGTGCCAGCAGCGTAGGCGGACAGGACGAAGAGACCCAGTACTTC; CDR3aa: CASSVGGQDEETQYF
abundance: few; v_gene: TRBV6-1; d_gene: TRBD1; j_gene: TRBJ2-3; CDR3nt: TGTGCCAGCAGTGAAGCAGTCAGGGGGATGACAGATACGCAGTATTTT; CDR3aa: CASSEAVRGMTDTQYF
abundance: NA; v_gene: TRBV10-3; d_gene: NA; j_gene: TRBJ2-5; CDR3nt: TGTGCCATCAGTGGTAGCGGCCAAGAGACCCAGTACTTC; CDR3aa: CAISGSGQETQYF
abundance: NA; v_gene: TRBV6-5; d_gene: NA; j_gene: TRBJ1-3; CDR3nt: TGTGCCAGCAGCCCATCGACAGACTCTGGAAACACCATATATTTT; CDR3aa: CASSPSTDSGNTIYF
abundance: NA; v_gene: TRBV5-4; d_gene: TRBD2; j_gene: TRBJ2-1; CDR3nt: TGTGCCAGCAGCCACACTAGCGGGAGGGCCGAGATAAATGAGCAGTTCTTC; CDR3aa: CASSHTSGRAEINEQFF
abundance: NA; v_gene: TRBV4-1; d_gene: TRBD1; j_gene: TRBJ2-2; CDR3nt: TGCGCCAGCAGCCAAGATCTTGACAGGGCAGGTGCCGGGGAGCTGTTTTTT; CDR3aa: CASSQDLDRAGAGELFF